Here is one T cell receptor (beta chain) with its context. Its antigen is as yet unknown. Distinct nucleotide sequences in the sample also encode this CDR3. In the PCR, 60 Vbeta and 13 Jbeta primers were used. Only in-frame clones appear in the TCRdb table, and some are missing; sequencing was by immunoSEQ multiplex PCR. The sample yields some 150,000 clones, around 80% seen once. Trimming left V 0 bases short and J 11 bases short, with 17 bases between. Germline CDR1 and CDR2: SGHRS and YFSETQ. There are 14 residues in the CDR3. This specimen comes from a study of cytomegalovirus exposure and HLA in healthy donors. Findings and caveats of the study: Across HLA loci, a later analysis found differing TCR association rates, with DRB1 most and HLA-C fewest. Productive rates of about 90% or about 30% were seen for most TCR beta V segments in an earlier analysis.

The source is a young man in good health and CMV-seropositive. The gene calls are TRBV5-1 and TRBJ1-1, with TRBD1 as a possible D gene (5 bases). Sequencing was performed on PBMCs. The CDR3 reads CASSLGVQAGYAFF. The CDR3 DNA sequence: TGCGCCAGCAGCTTGGGGGTTCAGGCAGGGTATGCTTTCTTT.